These 8 T cell receptor beta chains share one sample of origin, sequenced in a study of technical replicates of blood from several donors. Sequencing was performed with immunoSEQ multiplex PCR; in TCRdb, only in-frame clones are kept and a portion is missing. The table shows tens of thousands of clones, with approximately 96% occurring only once. The sample was T cells isolated from PBMCs. These receptors all stem from a human donor in good health.

The rearrangement links TRBV27 to TRBJ2-2; 14 positions agree with TRBD2. Trimming cost V 6 bases and J 3 bases; bases outside gene matches: 0. The germline V gene encodes CDR1 MNHEY and CDR2 SMNVEV (reference sequence). The CDR3 contains 15 residues. CDR3 in amino acids: CASRGLAGDTGELFF. CDR3 nucleotide sequence: TGTGCCAGCAGGGGACTAGCGGGAGACACCGGGGAGCTGTTTTTT.

The chain employs TRBV5-6 and TRBJ1-6; tentative D call: TRBD1 (5 bases). There are 17 residues in the CDR3. Trimming left V 1 base short and J 0 bases short, with 11 bases between. The germline CDR1 and CDR2 sequences are SGHDT and YYEEEE. The CDR3 is CASSLTGRSSYNSPLHF. CDR3 nucleotides: TGTGCCAGCAGCTTGACAGGAAGGAGCTCCTATAATTCACCCCTCCACTTT.

This chain uses TRBV19 with TRBJ2-7; TRBD1 agrees at 8 bases. The germline V gene has CDR1 LNHDA and CDR2 SQIVND (reference sequence). The CDR3 runs 14 residues. The J segment lost 2 bases and the V segment lost 7 bases, leaving 7 bases of the junction unmatched. CDR3 amino acids: CASTPGTGTYEQYF. In nucleotides, the CDR3 is TGTGCCAGTACCCCCGGGACAGGAACCTACGAGCAGTACTTC.

The J gene is TRBJ1-1, the V gene TRBV7-3; tentatively, D is TRBD1 (5 bases). The CDR3 sequence is 15 residues long. Germline values: CDR1 SGHTA, CDR2 FQGTGA. V was trimmed by 2 bases and J by 5 bases, leaving 15 bases between them. CDR3 residues: CASSLLWQGGTEAFF. The CDR3 region has the DNA TGTGCCAGCAGCTTACTGTGGCAGGGTGGGACTGAAGCTTTCTTT. The whole variable domain, filled in from reference TRBV7-3 and TRBJ1-1, reads GAGVSQTPSNKVTEKGKYVELRCDPISGHTALYWYRQSLGQGPEFLIYFQGTGAADDSGLPNDRFFAVRPEGSVSTLKIQRTERGDSAVYLCASSLLWQGGTEAFFGQGTRLTVV.

The chain joins TRBV29-1 to TRBJ2-5; 8 nucleotides line up with TRBD1. This CDR3 region has 13 residues. Trimming at V came to 4 bases and at J to 5 bases, leaving 6 bases not matched to a gene. CDR1 and CDR2 (germline): SQVTM, ANQGSEA. In nucleotides, the CDR3 is TGCAGCGTTGCCAGGGGGCCGGGGGAGACCCAGTACTTC. The encoded protein is CSVARGPGETQYF.

The genes are TRBV7-9 and TRBJ2-7; TRBD2 matches at 10 bases. In germline, CDR1 is SEHNR, CDR2 FQNEAQ (reference sequence). The V segment lost 2 bases and the J segment 5 bases; nucleotides outside the gene matches: 6. CDR3 length: 15 residues. The CDR3 sequence is CASSLKRGGWDEQYF. As DNA, the CDR3 is TGTGCCAGCAGCTTAAAGCGGGGGGGCTGGGACGAGCAGTACTTC.

The chain joins TRBV28 to TRBJ1-3, with D possibly being TRBD1 (6 bases). The CDR3 has 14 amino acids. Trimming shortened V by 6 bases and J by 4 bases, and 13 bases separated the two germline ends. Germline CDR1 reads MDHEN; CDR2 reads SYDVKM. CDR3 nucleotide sequence: TGTGCCAGCAGCCGGGACAACGCAGGAAACACCATATATTTT. Its translation is CASSRDNAGNTIYF.

This clone was detected only once. This rearrangement joins TRBV11-2 to TRBJ1-2, with 8 bases fitting TRBD1. The CDR3 is made up of 16 amino acids. CDR1 and CDR2 from the germline V gene are SGHAT and FQNNGV. The V and J ends lost 4 bases and 5 bases, in that order; junction bases with no gene match: 12. CDR3 in amino acids: CASSSSRGLTLYGYTF. For the CDR3, the DNA is TGTGCCAGCAGCTCATCCAGGGGGCTCACCCTTTATGGCTACACCTTC. The full variable domain, its missing parts supplied by reference TRBV11-2 and TRBJ1-2, is EAGVAQSPRYKIIEKRQSVAFWCNPISGHATLYWYQQILGQGPKLLIQFQNNGVVDDSQLPKDRFSAERLKGVDSTLKIQPAKLEDSAVYLCASSSSRGLTLYGYTFGSGTRLTVV.